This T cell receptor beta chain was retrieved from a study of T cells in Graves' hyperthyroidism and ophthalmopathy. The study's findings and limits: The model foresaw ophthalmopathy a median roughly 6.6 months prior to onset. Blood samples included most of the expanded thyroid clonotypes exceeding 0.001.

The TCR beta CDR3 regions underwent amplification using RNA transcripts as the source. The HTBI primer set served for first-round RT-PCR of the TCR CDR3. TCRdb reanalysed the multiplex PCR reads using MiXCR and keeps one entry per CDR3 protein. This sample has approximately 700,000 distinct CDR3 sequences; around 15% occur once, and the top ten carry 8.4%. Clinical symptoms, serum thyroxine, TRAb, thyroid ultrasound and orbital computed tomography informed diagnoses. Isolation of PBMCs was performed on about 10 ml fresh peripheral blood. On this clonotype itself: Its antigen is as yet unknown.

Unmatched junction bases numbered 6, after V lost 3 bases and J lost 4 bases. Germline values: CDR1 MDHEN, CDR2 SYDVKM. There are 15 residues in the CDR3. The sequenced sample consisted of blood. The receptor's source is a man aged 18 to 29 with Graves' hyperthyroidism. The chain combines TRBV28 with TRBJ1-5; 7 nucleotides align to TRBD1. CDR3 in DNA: TGTGCCAGCAGTTTGAACAGGGGAGGAAATCAGCCCCAGCATTTT. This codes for CASSLNRGGNQPQHF.